This is a list of T cell receptor beta chains from one sample in a study of CD8 T cells in ankylosing spondylitis. TCRdb recomputed calls from the 5' RACE reads with MiXCR, one row per CDR3 protein. This sample yields around 770,000 distinct CDR3 sequences, of which 10% to 15% are seen a single time; just over 0.5% belongs to the top ten. The sample taken for sequencing was blood, either unsorted or a sorted T cell fraction (not recorded which). The origin of the receptors is a male donor with ankylosing spondylitis. Both conserved end residues are part of each CDR3. A D gene is named only where the DNA matches it firmly. Size is omitted from some rows. Given values are once, few, many or a class for expanded clones.

D: NA; J: TRBJ2-5; V: TRBV11-1; size: few; CDR3: CASSKGRTLRSPQETQYF; DNA: TGTGCCAGCAGCAAAGGACGTACTCTGAGGTCCCCGCAAGAGACCCAGTACTTC
D: NA; J: TRBJ1-1; V: TRBV20-1; size: many; CDR3: CSAKTSGLNTEAFF; DNA: TGCAGTGCCAAAACCTCGGGATTGAACACTGAAGCTTTCTTT
D: NA; J: TRBJ1-2; V: TRBV6-1; size: few; CDR3: CATRSLPRDGYTF; DNA: TGTGCCACCCGATCGCTGCCAAGGGATGGCTACACCTTC
D: NA; J: TRBJ2-7; V: TRBV20-1; size: NA; CDR3: CSARDGRQDIYEQYF; DNA: TGCAGTGCTAGAGATGGGAGACAGGATATTTACGAGCAGTACTTC
D: TRBD1; J: TRBJ2-2; V: TRBV6-2/TRBV6-3; size: NA; CDR3: CASSRQGVLNTGELFF; DNA: TGTGCCAGCAGTCGACAGGGAGTATTGAACACCGGGGAGCTGTTTTTT
D: TRBD1; J: TRBJ2-7; V: TRBV5-1; size: NA; CDR3: CASSLVTGEYEQYF; DNA: TGCGCCAGCAGCTTGGTCACAGGGGAGTACGAGCAGTACTTC
D: NA; J: TRBJ2-3; V: TRBV10-1; size: few; CDR3: CASSSGYGTDTQYF; DNA: TGCGCCAGCTCCTCCGGTTATGGGACAGATACGCAGTATTTT
D: NA; J: TRBJ1-5; V: TRBV12-3/TRBV12-4; size: many; CDR3: CASNKGDTHQPQHF; DNA: TGTGCCAGCAACAAGGGGGACACGCATCAGCCCCAGCATTTT
D: TRBD2; J: TRBJ2-1; V: TRBV5-1; size: few; CDR3: CASSTGTSWNEQFF; DNA: TGCGCCAGCAGCACCGGGACTAGCTGGAATGAGCAGTTCTTC
D: NA; J: TRBJ2-6; V: TRBV12-3/TRBV12-4; size: NA; CDR3: CASSLGSRASGANVLTF; DNA: TGTGCCAGCAGTTTGGGTTCCAGGGCCTCTGGGGCCAACGTCCTGACTTTC
D: TRBD1; J: TRBJ1-2; V: TRBV6-2/TRBV6-3; size: few; CDR3: CASSRPGLGQAANYGYTF; DNA: TGTGCCAGCAGCCGCCCGGGCCTCGGACAGGCAGCTAACTATGGCTACACCTTC
D: TRBD2; J: TRBJ2-2; V: TRBV20-1; size: NA; CDR3: CSASGGGIGELFF; DNA: TGCAGTGCTAGCGGGGGGGGCATCGGGGAGCTGTTTTTT
D: NA; J: TRBJ1-2; V: TRBV29-1; size: NA; CDR3: CSVGRDRILAGYTF; DNA: TGCAGCGTTGGACGGGACCGCATCTTGGCTGGCTACACCTTC
D: NA; J: TRBJ1-1; V: TRBV20-1; size: NA; CDR3: CSARSWMGEGNTEAFF; DNA: TGCAGTGCTAGATCGTGGATGGGGGAAGGGAACACTGAAGCTTTCTTT
D: TRBD1; J: TRBJ2-7; V: TRBV5-1; size: NA; CDR3: CASSLRDRLNEQYF; DNA: TGCGCCAGCAGCTTGCGGGACAGGTTAAACGAGCAGTACTTC
D: TRBD2; J: TRBJ2-1; V: TRBV20-1; size: many; CDR3: CSARTSPYNEQFF; DNA: TGCAGTGCTAGGACTAGCCCCTACAATGAGCAGTTCTTC
D: TRBD2; J: TRBJ2-1; V: TRBV20-1; size: few; CDR3: CSATGLARYNEQFF; DNA: TGCAGTGCTACCGGACTAGCCCGATACAATGAGCAGTTCTTC
D: NA; J: TRBJ2-1; V: TRBV6-2/TRBV6-3; size: many; CDR3: CASSYSPSRGEQFF; DNA: TGTGCCAGCAGTTACTCCCCCAGCCGAGGCGAGCAGTTCTTC
D: TRBD1; J: TRBJ2-2; V: TRBV5-1; size: many; CDR3: CASSSTGANTGELFF; DNA: TGTGCCAGCAGCTCGACAGGGGCGAACACCGGGGAGCTGTTTTTT
D: TRBD1; J: TRBJ1-3; V: TRBV10-3; size: few; CDR3: CAIRGQASSGNTIYF; DNA: TGTGCCATCAGGGGACAGGCGAGCTCTGGAAACACCATATATTTT
D: NA; J: TRBJ2-3; V: TRBV7-2; size: NA; CDR3: CASSLLSADTQYF; DNA: TGTGCCAGCAGCCTCCTTTCGGCAGATACGCAGTATTTT
D: NA; J: TRBJ2-2; V: TRBV5-6; size: few; CDR3: CASSFRGDTGELFF; DNA: TGTGCCAGCAGCTTCAGGGGGGACACCGGGGAGCTGTTTTTT
D: NA; J: TRBJ1-1; V: TRBV5-1; size: NA; CDR3: CASSLQDRETTEAFF; DNA: TGCGCCAGCAGCTTGCAAGACAGAGAGACCACTGAAGCTTTCTTT
D: NA; J: TRBJ2-7; V: TRBV24-1; size: few; CDR3: CATSDPTTSYEQYF; DNA: TGTGCCACCAGTGACCCGACAACGTCCTACGAGCAGTACTTC
D: NA; J: TRBJ1-2; V: TRBV20-1; size: NA; CDR3: CSANRQSFYGYTF; DNA: TGCAGTGCCAACCGACAGTCATTTTATGGCTACACCTTC
D: TRBD2; J: TRBJ2-1; V: TRBV7-2; size: many; CDR3: CASSSRTSGIHNEQFF; DNA: TGTGCCAGCAGCTCCCGGACTAGCGGGATCCACAATGAGCAGTTCTTC
D: NA; J: TRBJ2-7; V: TRBV20-1; size: NA; CDR3: CSARSGRGSEQYF; DNA: TGCAGTGCTAGAAGTGGGAGAGGGTCCGAGCAGTACTTC
D: NA; J: TRBJ2-7; V: TRBV20-1; size: once; CDR3: CSASLPSYNSYEQYF; DNA: TGCAGTGCTAGTCTACCCAGCTACAACTCCTACGAGCAGTACTTC
D: TRBD2; J: TRBJ2-5; V: TRBV12-3/TRBV12-4; size: few; CDR3: CASGSGSRETQYF; DNA: TGTGCCAGCGGAAGCGGGAGTAGGGAGACCCAGTACTTC
D: NA; J: TRBJ2-1; V: TRBV20-1; size: few; CDR3: CSARRHNEQFF; DNA: TGCAGTGCCCGCAGGCACAATGAGCAGTTCTTC
D: NA; J: TRBJ2-7; V: TRBV3-1; size: many; CDR3: CASSPPGAEQYF; DNA: TGTGCCAGCAGCCCCCCGGGGGCCGAGCAGTACTTC
D: NA; J: TRBJ2-7; V: TRBV4-1; size: few; CDR3: CASSQGPQSVYEQYF; DNA: TGCGCCAGCAGCCAGGGGCCCCAGTCGGTCTACGAGCAGTACTTC
D: TRBD2; J: TRBJ2-1; V: TRBV4-2; size: few; CDR3: CASSQDPTRTSGLNEQFF; DNA: TGTGCCAGCAGCCAAGACCCAACGCGGACTAGCGGGTTGAATGAGCAGTTCTTC
D: TRBD2; J: TRBJ2-3; V: TRBV4-3; size: NA; CDR3: CASSQVLAGGDTQYF; DNA: TGCGCCAGCAGCCAAGTACTAGCGGGAGGCGATACGCAGTATTTT
D: NA; J: TRBJ2-7; V: TRBV7-2; size: once; CDR3: CASSPSEVPLSYEQYF; DNA: TGTGCCAGCAGCCCCTCGGAGGTTCCCCTCTCCTACGAGCAGTACTTC
D: NA; J: TRBJ1-2; V: TRBV12-3/TRBV12-4; size: NA; CDR3: CASSRILRASNYGYTF; DNA: TGTGCCAGCAGCCGGATTCTCAGGGCTTCCAACTATGGCTACACCTTC
D: NA; J: TRBJ2-4; V: TRBV20-1; size: NA; CDR3: CSAGGGGRIQYF; DNA: TGCAGTGCGGGGGGCGGGGGACGGATTCAGTACTTC
D: TRBD2; J: TRBJ2-2; V: TRBV7-2; size: many; CDR3: CASSRVGTSSTGELFF; DNA: TGTGCCAGCAGCCGAGTAGGGACTAGCAGCACCGGGGAGCTGTTTTTT
D: NA; J: TRBJ1-4; V: TRBV6-5; size: NA; CDR3: CASSYGGADEKLFF; DNA: TGTGCCAGCAGTTACGGAGGAGCGGATGAAAAACTGTTTTTT
D: TRBD1; J: TRBJ1-2; V: TRBV5-1; size: NA; CDR3: CASSLPTGVDGYTF; DNA: TGCGCCAGCAGCTTGCCTACAGGGGTGGATGGCTACACCTTC
D: NA; J: TRBJ2-3; V: TRBV5-1; size: NA; CDR3: CASSLAAPTGDTQYF; DNA: TGCGCCAGCAGCTTGGCGGCTCCCACGGGAGATACGCAGTATTTT
D: TRBD2; J: TRBJ2-1; V: TRBV20-1; size: many; CDR3: CSATSLADSYNEQFF; DNA: TGCAGTGCCACCTCTCTAGCGGACTCCTACAATGAGCAGTTCTTC
D: TRBD1; J: TRBJ2-7; V: TRBV7-9; size: NA; CDR3: CASSSPGQGRGQYF; DNA: TGTGCCAGCAGCTCACCGGGACAGGGTCGCGGGCAGTACTTC
D: NA; J: TRBJ1-1; V: TRBV7-9; size: once; CDR3: CASTEGLNTEAFF; DNA: TGTGCCAGCACCGAGGGATTGAACACTGAAGCTTTCTTT
D: NA; J: TRBJ1-5; V: TRBV20-1; size: many; CDR3: CSARDGGQPQHF; DNA: TGCAGTGCTAGAGATGGAGGTCAGCCCCAGCATTTT
D: NA; J: TRBJ2-5; V: TRBV20-1; size: NA; CDR3: CSAIPVLRVETQYF; DNA: TGCAGTGCTATCCCGGTCCTGAGGGTTGAGACCCAGTACTTC
D: NA; J: TRBJ2-1; V: TRBV7-6; size: few; CDR3: CASSSLEYNEQFF; DNA: TGTGCCAGCAGCTCCCTTGAGTACAATGAGCAGTTCTTC
D: NA; J: TRBJ2-5; V: TRBV6-6; size: NA; CDR3: CASSTGISETQYF; DNA: TGTGCCAGCAGTACGGGGATTTCAGAGACCCAGTACTTC
D: NA; J: TRBJ1-4; V: TRBV12-3/TRBV12-4; size: few; CDR3: CASSRWDHNEKLFF; DNA: TGTGCCAGCAGCCGGTGGGACCACAATGAAAAACTGTTTTTT
D: TRBD2; J: TRBJ2-5; V: TRBV20-1; size: NA; CDR3: CSASQLRLAGGTQYF; DNA: TGCAGTGCTAGTCAACTTCGACTAGCGGGGGGGACCCAGTACTTC
D: NA; J: TRBJ2-1; V: TRBV27; size: NA; CDR3: CASNPRRDPYNEQFF; DNA: TGTGCCAGCAACCCAAGGCGGGATCCCTACAATGAGCAGTTCTTC
D: TRBD2; J: TRBJ2-1; V: TRBV5-1; size: few; CDR3: CASSPGLAFYNEQFF; DNA: TGCGCCAGCAGCCCGGGACTAGCTTTTTACAATGAGCAGTTCTTC
D: NA; J: TRBJ2-7; V: TRBV29-1; size: many; CDR3: CSVEGSPSYEQYF; DNA: TGCAGCGTTGAAGGGTCGCCCTCCTACGAGCAGTACTTC
D: NA; J: TRBJ2-1; V: TRBV7-2; size: few; CDR3: CASNLFTGGAYNEQFF; DNA: TGTGCCAGCAACTTATTTACAGGTGGAGCCTACAATGAGCAGTTCTTC
D: NA; J: TRBJ2-6; V: TRBV6-1; size: few; CDR3: CASSLGGVGANVLTF; DNA: TGTGCCAGCAGCCTAGGGGGTGTTGGGGCCAACGTCCTGACTTTC
D: NA; J: TRBJ2-3; V: TRBV5-6; size: NA; CDR3: CASSLVAPKSPDTQYF; DNA: TGTGCCAGCAGCTTGGTCGCGCCCAAGAGCCCAGATACGCAGTATTTT
D: TRBD1; J: TRBJ1-1; V: TRBV2; size: few; CDR3: CASSEQGEGNTEAFF; DNA: TGTGCCAGCAGTGAACAGGGGGAGGGAAACACTGAAGCTTTCTTT
D: NA; J: TRBJ2-2; V: TRBV4-2; size: many; CDR3: CASSQSTVWGGSGELFF; DNA: TGTGCCAGCAGCCAATCGACCGTTTGGGGGGGCTCCGGGGAGCTGTTTTTT
D: NA; J: TRBJ1-1; V: TRBV18; size: few; CDR3: CASSPPSGTTEAFF; DNA: TGTGCCAGCTCACCACCTTCCGGGACCACTGAAGCTTTCTTT